The 5 T cell receptor beta chains below all came from one sample that was sequenced in a study of blood T cell repertoires in COVID-19. Sequenced by immunoSEQ multiplex PCR; TCRdb stores in-frame clones only, minus some. The sample holds 150,000 to 200,000 clones, approximately 80% seen once. Sequenced sample: PBMCs or T cells enriched from blood (not recorded which). The receptors stem from a man aged 55 to 70 who had been exposed to COVID-19.

The rearrangement uses TRBV27 and TRBJ2-3; 9 bases line up with TRBD2. Trimming removed 2 bases from V and 2 bases from J; junction bases left unmatched: 5. CDR1 is MNHEY and CDR2 is SMNVEV in the germline V gene (reference sequence). This CDR3 region has 16 residues. In DNA form, the CDR3 reads TGTGCCAGCAGTTTACGTCCTAGCGGGACCACAGATACGCAGTATTTT. Translating it yields CASSLRPSGTTDTQYF.

V is TRBV27 and J is TRBJ1-5; TRBD1 might be the D (6 bases). Germline values: CDR1 MNHEY, CDR2 SMNVEV (reference sequence). The length of the CDR3 is 17 residues. Trimming shortened V by 3 bases and J by 0 bases, and 15 bases separated the two germline ends. This CDR3 is CASSFPRQANSNQPQHF. The CDR3 region has the DNA TGTGCCAGCAGTTTCCCCCGACAGGCGAATAGCAATCAGCCCCAGCATTTT.

The chain combines TRBV7-9 with TRBJ1-6, with D maybe TRBD1 (5 bases). There are 15 residues in the CDR3. V lost 0 bases and J lost 6, with 9 bases in between. Germline V CDR1 and CDR2: SEHNR, FQNEAQ (reference sequence). CDR3 in amino acids: CASSLASGVNSPLHF. CDR3 nucleotides: TGTGCCAGCAGCTTAGCCTCGGGGGTTAATTCACCCCTCCACTTT.

The chain recombines TRBV27 with TRBJ1-6; a weak D match, TRBD1 (6 bases). V was trimmed by 3 bases and J by 7 bases, leaving 13 bases between them. The germline gives CDR1 MNHEY, CDR2 SMNVEV (reference sequence). The CDR3 is made up of 15 amino acids. The CDR3 nucleotides read TGTGCCAGCAGTTTCCCAGGGGCGAACAATTCACCCCTCCACTTT. Its protein is CASSFPGANNSPLHF.

The V and J genes are TRBV7-9 and TRBJ1-5; D not resolved. The CDR3 loop spans 13 amino acids. The V end lost 3 bases, the J end lost 9 bases, and 12 bases lay between the germline ends. Per germline, CDR1 SEHNR and CDR2 FQNEAQ (reference sequence). The CDR3: CASSLNSARPQHF. CDR3 sequence (DNA): TGTGCCAGCAGCTTGAACAGTGCCCGGCCCCAGCATTTT.